The rows below give T cell receptor beta chains drawn from one sample of a study of cytomegalovirus exposure and HLA in healthy donors. Using immunoSEQ multiplex PCR, the repertoire was profiled, and TCRdb retains in-frame clones only, with some absent. The sample holds some 99,000 clones, approximately 80% seen once. Sequenced sample: PBMCs. These receptors were collected from a woman aged 25 to 45 in good health and CMV-seronegative. The CDR3 runs from the conserved cysteine through the conserved F or W. The order of the fields is J gene, D gene, clone size, V gene, CDR3 DNA, CDR3 protein. D genes are given only for firm matches. Clone size, where shown, is once, few, many, or a class for clones that have expanded.

TRBJ2-3	TRBD2	.	TRBV5-4	TGTGCCAGCAGCGCGGGACTAGCGGGAGCCAGGATCACAGATACGCAGTATTTT	CASSAGLAGARITDTQYF
TRBJ2-2	.	few	TRBV19	TGTGCCAGTAGTATATCGTACAGGGCGACCGGGGAGCTGTTTTTT	CASSISYRATGELFF
TRBJ2-5	TRBD2	.	TRBV18	TGTGCCAGCTCACCCAACCAGCGGGAGCTTAGGGAGACCCAGTACTTC	CASSPNQRELRETQYF
TRBJ2-3	TRBD1	.	TRBV5-1	TGCGCCAGCGGGCCAGGGGGCATAGATACGCAGTATTTT	CASGPGGIDTQYF
TRBJ2-7	.	.	TRBV29-1	TGCAGCGTCAATGGGGGACTTTTCAACTCCTACGAGCAGTACTTC	CSVNGGLFNSYEQYF
TRBJ1-5	.	.	TRBV28	TGTGCCAGCAGTATGGCCGCGGCCAGCAATCAGCCCCAGCATTTT	CASSMAAASNQPQHF
TRBJ2-7	TRBD2	once	TRBV6-1	TGTGCCAGCACAGACGGACTAGCCTTAAACTACGAGCAGTACTTC	CASTDGLALNYEQYF
TRBJ2-5	.	once	TRBV6-5	TGTGCCAGCGGACCCCGGGGAGAGACCCAGTACTTC	CASGPRGETQYF
TRBJ1-2	TRBD1	.	TRBV6-5	TGTGCCAGCAGCAGTCAAGGGACAGGCTATGGCTACACCTTC	CASSSQGTGYGYTF
TRBJ2-1	TRBD1	.	TRBV7-2	TGTGCCAGCAGCCAGACCTCAGGACAGGACAATGAGCAGTTCTTC	CASSQTSGQDNEQFF
TRBJ2-1	.	.	TRBV19	TGTGCCAGTAGTCTTAGCTCCTCCGGGGTCAATGAGCAGTTCTTC	CASSLSSSGVNEQFF
TRBJ2-7	.	.	TRBV4-3	TGCGCCAGCAGCCGCGCGACAGCGATCTCCTACGAGCAGTACTTC	CASSRATAISYEQYF
TRBJ1-6	.	few	TRBV15	TGTGCCACCAGCAGAGAGGCGAGGGATAATTCACCCCTCCACTTT	CATSREARDNSPLHF
TRBJ1-5	TRBD1	.	TRBV27	TGTGCCAGCAGTCCGGTGGGTACAGGGGCGTATAGCAATCAGCCCCAGCATTTT	CASSPVGTGAYSNQPQHF
TRBJ2-7	.	.	TRBV5-8	TGTGCCAGCAGCTTGGGGCAGAAGACTTACGAGCAGTACTTC	CASSLGQKTYEQYF
TRBJ2-1	TRBD2	.	TRBV5-1	TGCGCCAGCGGAATAGCGGGACCAAAAAACAATGAGCAGTTCTTC	CASGIAGPKNNEQFF
TRBJ2-5	.	.	TRBV5-6	TGTGCCAGCAGCTTTAGAGTGGGAGGTTGGGAGACCCAGTACTTC	CASSFRVGGWETQYF
TRBJ1-6	.	once	TRBV6-5	TGTGCCAGCATCACCCCCAGCGTTTCTTCACCCCTCCACTTT	CASITPSVSSPLHF
TRBJ2-2	TRBD2	.	TRBV28	TGTGCCAGCAGTTTTTCGGGACTAGCAATTTCCGGGGAGCTGTTTTTT	CASSFSGLAISGELFF
TRBJ2-7	TRBD1	.	TRBV5-1	TGCGCCAGCAGAGGACAGGTTTCCGACGAGCAGTACTTC	CASRGQVSDEQYF
TRBJ2-2	TRBD2	once	TRBV19	TGTGCCAGTAGTGCAGGACTAGCGGGAGCCCTGAACACCGGGGAGCTGTTTTTT	CASSAGLAGALNTGELFF
TRBJ2-3	.	.	TRBV2	TGTGCCAGCGATCTCAATCTAGGAGATACGCAGTATTTT	CASDLNLGDTQYF
TRBJ1-2	.	few	TRBV19	TGTGCCAGTAGTATAGATCGGGTCGTCTGGGGCTACACCTTC	CASSIDRVVWGYTF
TRBJ2-1	TRBD2	.	TRBV19	TGTGCCAGTAACTTCCTAGCGGGAGCTGAGAATGAGCAGTTCTTC	CASNFLAGAENEQFF
TRBJ2-2	TRBD2	.	TRBV25-1	TGTGCCAGCAGGACTAGCTCCACCGGGGAGCTGTTTTTT	CASRTSSTGELFF
TRBJ2-3	TRBD2	.	TRBV6-4	TGTGCCAGCAGTGACTCAGCGGGAGCAGATACGCAGTATTTT	CASSDSAGADTQYF
TRBJ1-3	.	.	TRBV5-1	TGCGCCAGCAGCTTGGAGGGGACAGGAAACACCATATATTTT	CASSLEGTGNTIYF
TRBJ1-5	TRBD1	.	TRBV5-1	TGCGCCAGCAGCCTCACACCCCAGGGGGCCGATCAGCCCCAGCATTTT	CASSLTPQGADQPQHF
TRBJ2-7	TRBD2	.	TRBV5-1	TGCGCCAGCAGCTTGGAAGGGGGACTAGCGGGATACGAGCAGTACTTC	CASSLEGGLAGYEQYF
TRBJ1-1	.	.	TRBV6-5	TGTGCCAGCAGCCTTACAGGGCTCCGTGAAGCTTTCTTT	CASSLTGLREAFF
TRBJ2-3	TRBD2	.	TRBV28	TGTGCCAGCAGTTCAGGGACTAGCGGGTTTGTAACAGATACGCAGTATTTT	CASSSGTSGFVTDTQYF
TRBJ1-1	TRBD1	.	TRBV14	TGTGCCAGCAGCCAAGATGCAGGGGGCAACACTGAAGCTTTCTTT	CASSQDAGGNTEAFF
TRBJ1-3	TRBD1	once	TRBV7-6	TGTGCCAGCAGCTTTCTCGCCACGACAGGGTCTGAAGGAAACACCATATATTTT	CASSFLATTGSEGNTIYF
TRBJ1-2	TRBD1	.	TRBV28	TGTGCCAGCAGTTTGCCAGGGGGCGACTATGGCTACACCTTC	CASSLPGGDYGYTF
TRBJ2-7	TRBD2	.	TRBV28	TGTGCCAGCAGTTTGGTTCGTAGCGGGACCCACTCCTACGAGCAGTACTTC	CASSLVRSGTHSYEQYF
TRBJ2-3	.	few	TRBV5-4	TGTGCCAGCAGCTTGCGCGGCTCCCGACCGACTTCAGATACGCAGTATTTT	CASSLRGSRPTSDTQYF